Below are 9 T cell receptor beta chains sequenced from a single sample in a study of HIV-infected patients and healthy controls. Whole blood was used without fractionation, so all unsorted peripheral T cells were included. Reverse transcription used 450 to 500 ng RNA and constant-region primers for alpha and beta. Each of the alpha and beta chains got its own library through chain-specific third strand synthesis with indices. MiXCR, applied by TCRdb to the 5' RACE reads, yields one record per CDR3 protein. Of roughly 25,000 distinct CDR3 sequences listed, under 9.5% are singletons. Sequencing was done on a sample of blood. The receptors here all came from an adult in good health.

This clonotype was seen repeatedly, ten times or more. The chain has TRBV5-1 and TRBJ2-3, with D maybe TRBD2 (6 bases). Trimming took 3 bases from V and 3 from J, leaving 14 bases between them. This CDR3 is 15 amino acids long. The V gene's germline CDR1 is SGHRS and CDR2 YFSETQ. CDR3 loop: CASSSLAMGTDTQYF. CDR3 nucleotide sequence: TGCGCCAGCAGCTCCCTAGCGATGGGAACAGATACGCAGTATTTT.

This clonotype was seen many times. The J gene is TRBJ2-7, the V gene TRBV29-1; weak D call: TRBD2 (6 bases). CDR3 length equals 15 residues. The ends were cut back, 1 base at V and 3 bases at J, with 16 bases in the middle. Germline values: CDR1 SQVTM, CDR2 ANQGSEA. The CDR3 nucleotides are TGCAGCGTTGAAGGTTGGCGGGGTGACGACTACGAGCAGTACTTC. This gives the protein CSVEGWRGDDYEQYF.

This clonotype was recorded many times. The V gene is TRBV4-2, the J gene TRBJ1-5; TRBD1 might be the D (5 bases). V was cut by 6 bases and J by 7 bases, with 19 bases left in between. The CDR3 is 15 amino acids. Germline values: CDR1 LGHNA, CDR2 YNFKEQ. The CDR3 sequence: CASSGGGVTKQPQHF. CDR3 nucleotide sequence: TGTGCCAGCAGTGGGGGGGGAGTTACTAAGCAGCCCCAGCATTTT.

The table lists this clonotype with many counts. The rearrangement uses TRBV28 and TRBJ2-3; unclear D gene. This CDR3 region has 16 residues. Trimming pared 4 bases from V and 8 bases from J, leaving 22 bases between. Per germline, CDR1 MDHEN and CDR2 SYDVKM. The CDR3 sequence is CASSSGGSSVAPTQYF. The DNA for the CDR3 is TGTGCCAGCAGTTCGGGTGGATCCTCAGTAGCTCCTACGCAGTATTTT.

The table lists this clonotype with many counts. The chain links TRBV3-1 to TRBJ2-7; no clear D. Trimming cost V 1 base and J 0 bases, with 4 bases left between them. CDR3 length: 13 residues. Per the germline V gene, CDR1 is LGHDT and CDR2 is YNNKEL (reference sequence). The CDR3 region has the DNA TGTGCCAGCAGCCAAGGGGCCTCCTACGAGCAGTACTTC. Translation gives CASSQGASYEQYF.

This clonotype has only a few counts. The chain carries TRBV5-6 and TRBJ2-7; 9 positions match TRBD1. Trimming removed 3 bases from V and 2 bases from J; junction bases left unmatched: 12. The CDR3 contains 17 residues. Germline CDR1 and CDR2: SGHDT and YYEEEE. This CDR3 is CASSWAGTGQMTYEQYF. CDR3 in DNA: TGTGCCAGCAGCTGGGCCGGGACAGGGCAAATGACCTACGAGCAGTACTTC.

The sample holds many counts of this clonotype. The CDR3, as DNA: TGTGCCAGCAGCATGGACGGGAATAGCAATCAGCCCCAGCATTTT. Protein product: CASSMDGNSNQPQHF. The chain uses TRBV6-4 and TRBJ1-5; D ambiguous. The CDR3 has 15 residues. Between the trimmed V and J ends, which lost 6 bases and 0 bases, there was a span of 12 bases. Germline CDR1 and CDR2: MRHNA and SNTAGT.

Many counts were recorded for this clonotype. The CDR3 region is CASSPGPISYTF. In nucleotides, the CDR3 is TGTGCCAGCAGTCCCGGACCGATAAGCTACACCTTC. The chain links TRBV5-5 to TRBJ1-2; D gene unclear. The V end was cut by 5 bases, the J end by 9 bases, with 14 bases between. CDR1 SGHKS and CDR2 YYEKEE come from the germline V gene (reference sequence). The CDR3 contains 12 residues.

The chain is built from TRBV7-8 and TRBJ2-3; unclear D gene. Trimming shortened V by 3 bases and J by 0 bases, and 7 bases separated the two germline ends. Looked up from germline, CDR1 is SGHVS and CDR2 is FQNEAQ. This CDR3 has 14 residues. The CDR3 sequence is CASSFRASTDTQYF. The CDR3 DNA reads as TGTGCCAGCAGCTTCCGGGCGAGCACAGATACGCAGTATTTT.